Each of the 6 T cell receptor beta chains below was sequenced from the same sample in a study of shared clonotypes between healthy human individuals. Naive CD8 cells lacked CD45RO and underwent positive selection for CCR7, leaving out terminally differentiated effector memory CD45RA+ cells. Libraries were prepared by immunoSEQ multiplex PCR; TCRdb keeps only in-frame clonotypes and omits some of them. This table holds hundreds of thousands of clones, 95% to 96% found once. Specimen: naive CD8+ T cells sorted from blood. The receptors stem from a woman aged 25 to 45 in good health.

The chain uses TRBV28 and TRBJ2-3; D is ambiguous. Trimming stripped 3 bases from V and 7 bases from J, with 5 bases between. CDR1 and CDR2 (germline): MDHEN, SYDVKM. This CDR3 has 11 residues. The CDR3 is CASSFVNTQYF. As DNA, the CDR3 is TGTGCCAGCAGTTTTGTTAATACGCAGTATTTT.

This chain links TRBV6-5 with TRBJ1-4; D unresolved. This CDR3 contains 16 residues. The V and J ends lost 4 bases and 4 bases respectively, with 16 bases between them. Germline V gene lookup returns CDR1 MNHEY and CDR2 SVGAGI. CDR3 amino acids: CASSSMTPALNEKLFF. Here the CDR3 DNA reads TGTGCCAGCAGTTCCATGACCCCGGCGCTTAATGAAAAACTGTTTTTT.

The CDR3, as DNA: TGTGCCAGCAGCCAAGAGGGAGGGGCTAACTATGGCTACACCTTC. It specifies CASSQEGGANYGYTF. The rearrangement uses TRBV4-2 and TRBJ1-2; D is perhaps TRBD1 (5 bases). Trimming took 0 bases from V and 0 from J, leaving 8 bases between them. This CDR3 region has 15 residues. Germline V gene sequence: CDR1 LGHNA, CDR2 YNFKEQ.

The chain has TRBV27 and TRBJ2-1, with D unresolved. V was shortened by 5 bases and J by 4 bases, with 15 bases between the two germline ends. CDR3 length: 15 amino acids. Germline values: CDR1 MNHEY, CDR2 SMNVEV (reference sequence). CDR3 DNA sequence: TGTGCCAGCAGTCCCCCTCCCGGGTTATACAATGAGCAGTTCTTC. This gives the protein CASSPPPGLYNEQFF.

This sequence joins TRBV2 and TRBJ1-4; 10 bases are shared with TRBD1. The V gene's germline CDR1 is SNHLY and CDR2 FYNNEI. The CDR3 extends over 16 amino acids. The J segment lost 6 bases and the V segment lost 1 base, leaving 5 bases of the junction unmatched. The CDR3, as DNA: TGTGCCAGCAGTGAAGTAGGGGACAGGGGCGATGAAAAACTGTTTTTT. It codes for CASSEVGDRGDEKLFF.

The chain combines TRBV28 with TRBJ2-7, with 12 bases matching TRBD1. This CDR3 is 15 amino acids long. The J segment lost 7 bases and the V segment lost 4 bases, leaving 8 bases of the junction unmatched. CDR1 is MDHEN and CDR2 is SYDVKM in the germline V gene. The CDR3 is CASSSPGQGAGEQYF. As DNA, the CDR3 is TGTGCCAGCAGTTCTCCGGGACAGGGGGCTGGAGAGCAGTACTTC. Variable domain in full (rest from reference TRBV28 and TRBJ2-7): DVKVTQSSRYLVKRTGEKVFLECVQDMDHENMFWYRQDPGLGLRLIYFSYDVKMKEKGDIPEGYSVSREKKERFSLILESASTNQTSMYLCASSSPGQGAGEQYFGPGTRLTVT.